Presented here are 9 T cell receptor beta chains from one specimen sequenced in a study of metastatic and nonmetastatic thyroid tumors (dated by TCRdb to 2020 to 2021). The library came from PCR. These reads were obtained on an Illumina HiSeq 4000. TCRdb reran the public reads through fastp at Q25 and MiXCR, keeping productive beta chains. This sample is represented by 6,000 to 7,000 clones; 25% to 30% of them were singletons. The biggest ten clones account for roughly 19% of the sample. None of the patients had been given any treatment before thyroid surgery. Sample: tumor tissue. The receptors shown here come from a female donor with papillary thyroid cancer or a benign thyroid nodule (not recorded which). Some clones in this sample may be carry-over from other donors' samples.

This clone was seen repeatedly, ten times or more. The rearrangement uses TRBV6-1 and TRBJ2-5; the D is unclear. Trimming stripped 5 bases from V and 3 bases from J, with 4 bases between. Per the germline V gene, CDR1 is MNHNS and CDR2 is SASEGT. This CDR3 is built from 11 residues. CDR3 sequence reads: CASSKKETQYF. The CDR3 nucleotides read TGTGCCAGCAGTAAAAAAGAGACCCAGTACTTC.

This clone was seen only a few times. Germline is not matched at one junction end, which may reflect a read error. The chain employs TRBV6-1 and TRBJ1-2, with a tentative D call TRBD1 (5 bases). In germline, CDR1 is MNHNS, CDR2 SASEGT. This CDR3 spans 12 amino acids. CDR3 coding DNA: TGTGCCAGCGAGGGGTCGCGGTTACCGTACCCATTC. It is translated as CASEGSRLPYPF.

The CDR3 is CASSLVTGLSYNEQFF. Here the CDR3 DNA reads TGTGCCAGCAGCTTAGTTACGGGGCTGTCCTACAATGAGCAGTTCTTC. The J gene is TRBJ2-1, the V gene TRBV11-2; D could derive from TRBD1 or TRBD2 (5 bases each). The germline gives CDR1 SGHAT, CDR2 FQNNGV. V was clipped by 1 base and J by 1 base, with 11 bases between them. The CDR3 consists of 16 residues.

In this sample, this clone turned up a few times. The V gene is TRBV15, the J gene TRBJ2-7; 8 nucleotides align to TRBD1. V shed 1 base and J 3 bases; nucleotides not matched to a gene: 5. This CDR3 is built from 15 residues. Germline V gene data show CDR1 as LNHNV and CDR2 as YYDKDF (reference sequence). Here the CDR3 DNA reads TGTGCCACCAGCAGAGGAACAGGGGGTATCTACGAGCAGTACTTC. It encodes CATSRGTGGIYEQYF.

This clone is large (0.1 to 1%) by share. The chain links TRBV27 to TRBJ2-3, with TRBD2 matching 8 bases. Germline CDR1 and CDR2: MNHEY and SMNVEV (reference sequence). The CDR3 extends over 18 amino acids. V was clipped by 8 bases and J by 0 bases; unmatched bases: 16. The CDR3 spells CASPAVSETSESTDTQYF. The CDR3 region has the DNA TGTGCCAGCCCCGCGGTATCCGAGACTAGCGAGAGCACAGATACGCAGTATTTT.

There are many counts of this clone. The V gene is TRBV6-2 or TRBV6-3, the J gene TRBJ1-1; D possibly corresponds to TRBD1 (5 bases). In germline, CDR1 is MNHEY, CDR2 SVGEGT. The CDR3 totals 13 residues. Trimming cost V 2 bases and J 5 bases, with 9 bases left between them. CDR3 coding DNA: TGTGCCAGCAGTTACGGGGGAGGGACTGAAGCTTTCTTT. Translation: CASSYGGGTEAFF.

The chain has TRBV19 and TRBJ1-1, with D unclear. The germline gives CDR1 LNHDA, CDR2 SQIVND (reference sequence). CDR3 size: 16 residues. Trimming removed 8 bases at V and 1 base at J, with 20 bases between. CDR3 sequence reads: CASLKFTGAGNTEAFF. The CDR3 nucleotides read TGTGCCAGTCTAAAGTTCACGGGCGCAGGGAACACTGAAGCTTTCTTT.

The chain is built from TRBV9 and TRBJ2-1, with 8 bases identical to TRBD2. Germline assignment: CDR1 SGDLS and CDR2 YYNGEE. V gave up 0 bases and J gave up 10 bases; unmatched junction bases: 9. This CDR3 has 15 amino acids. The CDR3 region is CASSVGGGHDREQFF. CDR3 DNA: TGTGCCAGCAGCGTAGGCGGGGGGCATGACAGGGAGCAGTTCTTC.

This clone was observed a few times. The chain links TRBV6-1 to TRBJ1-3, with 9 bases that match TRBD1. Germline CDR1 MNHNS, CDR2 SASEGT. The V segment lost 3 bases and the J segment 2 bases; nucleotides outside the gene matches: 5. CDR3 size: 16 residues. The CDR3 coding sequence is TGTGCCAGCAGTGACGGGACAGGGAGCACTGGAAACACCATATATTTT. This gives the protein CASSDGTGSTGNTIYF.